This T cell receptor beta chain was obtained from a study of cytomegalovirus exposure and HLA in healthy donors. Study observations and caveats: The authors assumed roughly uniform sequencing depth across donors for presence/absence analyses.

The PCR contained 60 Vbeta and 13 Jbeta primers. Repertoires were generated with immunoSEQ multiplex PCR, while TCRdb's copy carries only in-frame clones and drops some. The table has approximately 120,000 clones, roughly 80% seen once. The CDR3 is 14 amino acids. The germline V gene encodes CDR1 LGHNT and CDR2 FRNRAP. Concerning this clone itself: The target antigen is unknown. The junction departs from the called germline gene at one end, perhaps through a read error.

This clonotype was obtained from a man aged 25-45 years in good health and CMV-seropositive. The chain joins TRBV12-5 to TRBJ2-6; 7 bases are a match to TRBD2. The specimen sequenced was PBMCs. The CDR3 here is CASATLGGANGLTF. The CDR3 DNA is TGTGCTAGTGCCACATTGGGAGGGGCCAACGGCCTGACTTTC.